Each of the 25 T cell receptor beta chains below was sequenced from the same sample in a study of T-cell memory formation after mild COVID-19. From the 5' RACE reads, TCRdb called clonotypes with MiXCR, one entry per CDR3 protein. The data contain 300,000 to 350,000 distinct CDR3 sequences, less than 20% of them seen just once; the ten biggest clones take up roughly 21%. Material: PBMCs or a T cell subset sorted from them (not recorded which). All receptors come from a man younger than 35 who had mild COVID-19 (a few samples of this study predate the infection). Cell type and time point are not known.

The rearrangement joins TRBV11-3 to TRBJ2-3; 8 bases line up with TRBD2. The CDR3 sequence is 14 residues long. V shed 5 bases and J 10 bases; nucleotides not matched to a gene: 11. In germline, CDR1 is SGHNT, CDR2 YENEEA. The CDR3 protein is CASSAGGRAGAQYF. CDR3 DNA sequence: TGTGCCAGCAGCGCCGGGGGGAGAGCGGGGGCGCAGTATTTT.

V usage is TRBV7-6 and J usage is TRBJ1-2; D is uncertain. CDR3 size: 13 residues. CDR1 is SGHVS and CDR2 is FNYEAQ in the germline V gene. The ends were cut back, 3 bases at V and 5 bases at J, with 10 bases in the middle. CDR3 coding DNA: TGTGCCAGCAGCTTTTCAGGATTTTATGGCTACACCTTC. Protein product: CASSFSGFYGYTF. Drawing the rest from reference TRBV7-6 and TRBJ1-2, the complete variable domain is GAGVSQSPRYKVTKRGQDVALRCDPISGHVSLYWYRQALGQGPEFLTYFNYEAQQDKSGLPNDRFSAERPEGSISTLTIQRTEQRDSAMYRCASSFSGFYGYTFGSGTRLTVV.

The chain couples TRBV23-1 to TRBJ2-7; the match to TRBD1 covers 9 bases. TRBV23-1 is reported as an ORF; its role is uncertain. The CDR3 is 18 residues long. The trim removed 6 bases at V and 4 bases at J, leaving 19 bases unmatched. The CDR3 sequence: CASSEAVGQGIGVYEQYF. In DNA form, the CDR3 reads TGCGCCAGCAGCGAGGCGGTGGGACAGGGTATTGGAGTTTACGAGCAGTACTTC.

The rearrangement links TRBV7-9 to TRBJ2-3; D not certain. This CDR3 contains 14 residues. Germline V gene lookup returns CDR1 SEHNR and CDR2 FQNEAQ (reference sequence). The germline V and J ends were trimmed by 7 bases and 1 base, with 12 bases remaining between them. The CDR3 sequence: CASMTRRGTDTQYF. The CDR3 coding sequence is TGTGCCAGCATGACGCGCCGGGGCACAGATACGCAGTATTTT.

The V call is TRBV4-1, the J call TRBJ2-2, with 11 bases lining up with TRBD1. Germline assignment: CDR1 MGHRA and CDR2 YSYEKL. Trimming removed 1 base from V and 4 bases from J; junction bases left unmatched: 8. CDR3 size: 18 residues. The CDR3 loop is CASSQAGQGEQGTGELFF. The CDR3 DNA reads TGCGCCAGCAGCCAAGCGGGACAGGGGGAACAGGGCACCGGGGAGCTGTTTTTT.

This clonotype was found a few times. The CDR3 region is CASRGFGTFYEQYF. CDR3 DNA sequence: TGCGCCAGCAGAGGTTTCGGCACATTCTACGAGCAGTACTTC. The rearrangement uses TRBV5-1 and TRBJ2-7, with no clear D. The CDR3 is 14 amino acids. The ends were cut back, 5 bases at V and 3 bases at J, with 15 bases in the middle. Germline V gene data show CDR1 as SGHRS and CDR2 as YFSETQ.

This clonotype has only a few counts. The chain employs TRBV7-2 and TRBJ2-4; 16 bases align to TRBD2. This CDR3 is 15 amino acids long. The V segment lost 1 base and the J segment 10 bases; nucleotides outside the gene matches: 1. In germline, CDR1 is SGHTA, CDR2 FQGNSA. The CDR3 region is CASSLEGLAGGIQYF. CDR3 bases: TGTGCCAGCAGCTTAGAGGGACTAGCGGGGGGGATTCAGTACTTC.

The chain is built from TRBV6-5 and TRBJ2-3, with TRBD2 identical over 10 bases. CDR1 and CDR2 from the germline V gene are MNHEY and SVGAGI. V gave up 5 bases and J gave up 1 base; unmatched junction bases: 9. There are 17 residues in the CDR3. CDR3 sequence: CASSQGAGTSGTDTQYF. Here the CDR3 DNA reads TGTGCCAGCAGTCAAGGGGCCGGGACTAGCGGCACAGATACGCAGTATTTT.

This clonotype was observed a handful of times. This chain uses TRBV20-1 with TRBJ2-3; D might be TRBD2 (5 bases). The germline V gene has CDR1 DFQATT and CDR2 SNEGSKA (reference sequence). V dropped 1 base and J dropped 4 bases, with 12 bases sitting between them. This CDR3 has 14 amino acids. The CDR3 bases are TGCAGTGCTAGAGCCCTGCCCGGGGCAGATACGCAGTATTTT. Amino acid sequence: CSARALPGADTQYF.

This chain connects TRBV5-6 to TRBJ1-3; D is unresolved. Germline CDR1 SGHDT, CDR2 YYEEEE. The CDR3 runs 17 residues. Trimming shortened V by 1 base and J by 0 bases, and 14 bases separated the two germline ends. In DNA form, the CDR3 reads TGTGCCAGCAGCTTGTCGGCAGACTTAAACTCTGGAAACACCATATATTTT. This codes for CASSLSADLNSGNTIYF.

In DNA, the CDR3 is TGTGCCAGCAGTTTACGGGTTAGGCTATCCCCCGATACGCAGTATTTT. This codes for CASSLRVRLSPDTQYF. The rearrangement links TRBV12-3 or TRBV12-4 to TRBJ2-3; D uncertain. Trimming removed 2 bases at V and 6 bases at J, with 18 bases between. The CDR3 runs 16 residues.

This chain connects TRBV20-1 to TRBJ2-7; D uncertain. CDR1 DFQATT and CDR2 SNEGSKA come from the germline V gene (reference sequence). V was clipped by 6 bases and J by 4 bases, with 10 bases between them. CDR3 length equals 11 residues. CDR3 loop: CSAGTRYEQYF. The CDR3 DNA sequence: TGCAGTGCCGGAACGAGGTACGAGCAGTACTTC.

This clonotype appeared a few times. The chain employs TRBV16 and TRBJ2-1; D is undetermined. Germline values: CDR1 KGHSY, CDR2 FQNENV. The CDR3 covers 17 residues. Trimming left V 2 bases short and J 3 bases short, with 17 bases between. The CDR3 is CASSQKLDTRIYNEQFF. As DNA, the CDR3 is TGTGCCAGCAGCCAAAAACTCGACACCCGAATCTACAATGAGCAGTTCTTC.

The gene calls are TRBV7-2 and TRBJ2-4, with D perhaps assigned TRBD1 or TRBD2 (5 bases each). CDR1 is SGHTA, CDR2 FQGNSA, per germline. This CDR3 spans 12 amino acids. V shed 5 bases and J shed 15 bases, with 17 bases lying between them. The CDR3 loop is CASSPLRGLVYF. CDR3 bases: TGTGCCAGCAGCCCGCTCCGGGGCCTGGTGTACTTC.

The V gene is TRBV12-3 or TRBV12-4, the J gene TRBJ2-7; the D is unclear. CDR3 length: 13 residues. V lost 6 bases and J lost 2, with 11 bases in between. CDR3 protein: CASSPGPTYEQYV. Written as DNA, the CDR3 is TGTGCCAGCAGCCCTGGCCCTACCTACGAGCAGTACGTC.

This clonotype was detected only a few times. The chain uses TRBV12-3 or TRBV12-4 and TRBJ2-2, with D perhaps given as TRBD1 or TRBD2 (5 bases each). This CDR3 contains 15 residues. The ends were cut back, 7 bases at V and 4 bases at J, with 16 bases in the middle. The CDR3 loop is CASTGGGGSTGELFF. CDR3 coding DNA: TGTGCCAGCACCGGCGGTGGGGGTAGCACCGGGGAGCTGTTTTTT.

This chain links TRBV7-9 with TRBJ2-7, with D unclear. The V end was cut by 1 base, the J end by 0 bases, with 7 bases between. CDR3 size: 14 residues. Germline V gives CDR1 SEHNR, CDR2 FQNEAQ (reference sequence). The CDR3 DNA reads as TGTGCCAGCAGCTTAGACGGCGTCTCCTACGAGCAGTACTTC. As protein: CASSLDGVSYEQYF. Combining the CDR3 with reference TRBV7-9 and TRBJ2-7 gives the whole variable domain DTGVSQNPRHKITKRGQNVTFRCDPISEHNRLYWYRQTLGQGPEFLTYFQNEAQLEKSRLLSDRFSAERPKGSFSTLEIQRTEQGDSAMYLCASSLDGVSYEQYFGPGTRLTVT.

The chain joins TRBV30 to TRBJ1-2; D is possibly TRBD1 (5 bases). From germline, CDR1 is GTSNPN and CDR2 SVGIG (reference sequence). CDR3 size: 13 residues. V was clipped by 6 bases and J by 0 bases, with 11 bases between them. CDR3 nucleotides: TGTGCCTGCCCGGGGGGGACTAACTATGGCTACACCTTC. Translation: CACPGGTNYGYTF.

CDR3 amino acids: CASSPGEAYEQYF. Written as DNA, the CDR3 is TGTGCCAGCAGTCCCGGGGAGGCCTACGAGCAGTACTTC. The chain uses TRBV27 and TRBJ2-7, with D perhaps TRBD2 (6 bases). The V gene lost 5 bases and the J gene lost 2 bases, with 10 bases spanning the gap. The CDR3 has 13 amino acids. Germline V gene sequence: CDR1 MNHEY, CDR2 SMNVEV (reference sequence).

This clonotype appeared many times. V gene TRBV12-5 combines with J gene TRBJ1-3; D remains ambiguous. This CDR3 has 13 amino acids. Per the germline V gene, CDR1 is LGHNT and CDR2 is FRNRAP. V was pared by 6 bases and J by 0 bases, with 6 bases between. CDR3 in DNA: TGTGCTAGTGGCGGGAGCTCTGGAAACACCATATATTTT. Encoded protein: CASGGSSGNTIYF.

The chain has TRBV12-3 or TRBV12-4 and TRBJ2-3; D is unresolved. The V end was cut by 7 bases, the J end by 0 bases, with 17 bases between. The CDR3 spans 16 residues. CDR3 loop: CASTSRSGRSTDTQYF. CDR3 sequence (DNA): TGTGCCAGCACGTCCCGATCTGGGCGAAGCACAGATACGCAGTATTTT.

In this sample, this clonotype turned up a few times. V usage is TRBV10-1 and J usage is TRBJ2-2; a weak D match, TRBD2 (6 bases). CDR1 is WNHNN and CDR2 is SYGVQD in the germline V gene (reference sequence). V was shortened by 8 bases and J by 4 bases, with 11 bases between the two germline ends. The CDR3 is made up of 13 amino acids. The CDR3 DNA reads as TGCGCCAGCGGGGAGGAAGCCACCGGGGAGCTGTTTTTT. Protein sequence: CASGEEATGELFF.

This clonotype was seen a few times. The chain has TRBV4-2 and TRBJ2-5; D is unresolved. Between the trimmed V and J ends, which lost 4 bases and 2 bases, there was a span of 14 bases. Looked up from germline, CDR1 is LGHNA and CDR2 is YNFKEQ. The CDR3 has 15 amino acids. The CDR3: CASSRRPPFQETQYF. The CDR3 bases are TGTGCCAGCAGCCGCAGACCGCCCTTTCAAGAGACCCAGTACTTC.

The CDR3 DNA reads as TGTGCCAGCAGCTTCCCCACAGGATACGAGCAGTACTTC. Its translation is CASSFPTGYEQYF. The rearrangement joins TRBV7-8 to TRBJ2-7; a weak D match, TRBD1 (5 bases). CDR1 is SGHVS, CDR2 FQNEAQ, per germline. CDR3 length equals 13 residues. V lost 3 bases and J lost 4, with 10 bases in between.

This clonotype was observed many times. The chain's CDR3 is CASSLYGGNTEAFF. CDR3 DNA sequence: TGTGCCAGCAGTTTATATGGGGGGAACACTGAAGCTTTCTTT. This chain links TRBV12-3 or TRBV12-4 with TRBJ1-1; D is possibly TRBD1 (5 bases). The CDR3 spans 14 residues. The germline V and J ends were trimmed by 2 bases and 1 base, with 8 bases remaining between them.